This T cell receptor beta chain was identified in a study of response to subunit inactivated influenza vaccine. The trim removed 6 bases at V and 6 bases at J, leaving 16 bases unmatched. The CDR3 sequence is 17 residues long. The germline V gene encodes CDR1 SNHLY and CDR2 FYNNEI. TCRdb reanalysed the RT-PCR reads using MiXCR and keeps one entry per CDR3 protein. The sample contains approximately 170,000 distinct CDR3 sequences, about an eighth of which appear only once. Another study also made use of these data, one on T cells expressing NK-cell markers. From that paper: Synthesis of TCR beta cDNA relied on 5'RACE template switching carrying UMIs.

J is TRBJ2-5 and V is TRBV2; 10 positions agree with TRBD2. The receptor comes from a man between 45 and 60 years old who received an inactivated influenza vaccine. Here the sequenced sample was CD8+ T cells sorted from PBMCs, taken 12 days after vaccination. CDR3 nucleotide sequence: TGTGCCAGCAGCCTCCCGGGGGTAGCGGGAGGACTAAAGACCCAGTACTTC. This translates into CASSLPGVAGGLKTQYF.